A single sample is the source of the 19 T cell receptor beta chains below, sequenced in a study of lymphopenia after photon versus proton radiotherapy. Only in-frame clones appear in the TCRdb table, and some are missing; sequencing was by immunoSEQ multiplex PCR. The sample holds some 41,000 clones; around 84% are singletons and the top ten take 10%. The sample here was peripheral blood, taken from a patient treated with proton-based radiotherapy. These receptors were obtained from a woman aged 70-85 years with pancreatic cancer. Some clones in this sample may be carry-over from other donors' samples.

The chain employs TRBV13 and TRBJ2-5; D is perhaps TRBD1 (6 bases). V was shortened by 5 bases and J by 5 bases, with 15 bases between the two germline ends. This CDR3 region has 14 residues. CDR1 and CDR2 from the germline V gene are PRHDT and FYEKMQ (reference sequence). The CDR3 nucleotides read TGTGCCAGCAGCACCACAACAGGGAGCGAGACCCAGTACTTC. This sequence encodes CASSTTTGSETQYF.

The rearrangement joins TRBV9 to TRBJ2-7; D assignment may be TRBD1 or TRBD2 (6 bases each). Germline V gene sequence: CDR1 SGDLS, CDR2 YYNGEE. The CDR3 is made up of 14 amino acids. V dropped 4 bases and J dropped 4 bases, with 15 bases sitting between them. CDR3 bases: TGTGCCAGCAGCCAGGAGGGGGGCGGATACGAGCAGTACTTC. It codes for CASSQEGGGYEQYF.

This chain connects TRBV6-4 to TRBJ2-2; 8 bases are a match to TRBD2. With 5 bases clipped from V and 0 bases from J, the junction kept 5 bases outside the gene matches. The CDR3 sequence is 16 residues long. The germline V gene has CDR1 MRHNA and CDR2 SNTAGT. CDR3 residues: CASSPLAGANTGELFF. The CDR3 DNA follows: TGTGCCAGCAGTCCTCTAGCGGGTGCGAACACCGGGGAGCTGTTTTTT.

This chain joins TRBV27 and TRBJ1-1, with 7 bases fitting TRBD1. V shed 6 bases and J 1 base; nucleotides not matched to a gene: 2. Germline V CDR1 and CDR2: MNHEY, SMNVEV (reference sequence). The CDR3 covers 13 residues. CDR3 nucleotide sequence: TGTGCCAGCAGGCGGACAGGGAACACTGAAGCTTTCTTT. Amino acid sequence: CASRRTGNTEAFF.

The gene calls are TRBV30 and TRBJ2-5, with TRBD1 identical over 11 bases. There are 15 residues in the CDR3. Unmatched junction bases numbered 8, after V lost 2 bases and J lost 6 bases. CDR1 is GTSNPN and CDR2 is SVGIG in the germline V gene (reference sequence). The CDR3 sequence is CAWSLRDRGMKTQYF. For the CDR3, the DNA is TGTGCCTGGAGTCTCCGGGACAGGGGGATGAAGACCCAGTACTTC.

J is TRBJ2-1 and V is TRBV29-1; D gene ambiguous. This CDR3 has 11 amino acids. The V gene lost 7 bases and the J gene lost 3 bases, with 7 bases spanning the gap. Germline-derived CDR1 and CDR2 are SQVTM and ANQGSEA. The CDR3 nucleotides read TGCAGCGATGCAGGCTACAATGAGCAGTTCTTC. It translates to CSDAGYNEQFF.

This chain uses TRBV11-2 with TRBJ1-1, with D possibly matching TRBD1 (5 bases). The ends were cut back, 6 bases at V and 3 bases at J, with 11 bases in the middle. The CDR3 sequence is 13 residues long. CDR1 and CDR2 from the germline V gene are SGHAT and FQNNGV. For the CDR3, the DNA is TGTGCCAGCAGTCGGCAGGGTTACACTGAAGCTTTCTTT. Amino acid sequence: CASSRQGYTEAFF.

The chain recombines TRBV30 with TRBJ1-1; unclear D gene. V was cut by 4 bases and J by 5 bases, with 11 bases left in between. Germline CDR1 reads GTSNPN; CDR2 reads SVGIG (reference sequence). This CDR3 region has 12 residues. CDR3 DNA: TGTGCCTGGAATCGGGGAGGAACTGAAGCTTTCTTT. Protein product: CAWNRGGTEAFF.

The chain links TRBV7-9 to TRBJ2-1; unclear D gene. The V end was cut by 1 base, the J end by 4 bases, with 11 bases between. CDR3 size: 15 residues. Germline lookup yields CDR1 SEHNR and CDR2 FQNEAQ (reference sequence). The CDR3 spells CASSLDLRDYNEQFF. DNA for the CDR3: TGTGCCAGCAGCTTAGACCTGAGAGATTACAATGAGCAGTTCTTC.

The V call is TRBV5-1, the J call TRBJ1-4; D gene unclear. The germline V gene encodes CDR1 SGHRS and CDR2 YFSETQ. Trimming left V 4 bases short and J 6 bases short, with 13 bases between. The CDR3 has 14 amino acids. CDR3: CASSEGGSDEKLFF. CDR3 in DNA: TGCGCCAGCAGCGAGGGCGGGTCGGATGAAAAACTGTTTTTT.

The chain recombines TRBV7-9 with TRBJ2-7, with TRBD1 matching over 7 bases. CDR1 and CDR2 (germline): SEHNR, FQNEAQ (reference sequence). This CDR3 has 13 residues. Trimming removed 1 base from V and 5 bases from J; junction bases left unmatched: 2. The CDR3 sequence: CASSLVTGNEQYF. CDR3 nucleotides: TGTGCCAGCAGCTTAGTGACAGGGAACGAGCAGTACTTC.

This chain links TRBV5-3 with TRBJ2-2; D gene uncertain. TRBV5-3 is marked as an open reading frame, function uncertain. This CDR3 comprises 16 residues. V was clipped by 0 bases and J by 3 bases, with 12 bases between them. CDR3: CARSLVVRAHTGELFF. For the CDR3, the DNA is TGTGCCAGAAGCTTGGTAGTCCGCGCTCACACCGGGGAGCTGTTTTTT.

The chain joins TRBV6-5 to TRBJ2-3; D possibly corresponds to TRBD2 (7 bases). The CDR3 has 11 amino acids. Trimming left V 5 bases short and J 14 bases short, with 14 bases between. CDR1 and CDR2 (germline): MNHEY, SVGAGI. CDR3 sequence (DNA): TGTGCCAGCAGTGGACTAGGGGGATTGTATTTT. It yields the protein CASSGLGGLYF.

The chain uses TRBV5-6 and TRBJ2-1, with 7 nucleotides matching TRBD1. This CDR3 is built from 13 residues. In germline, CDR1 is SGHDT, CDR2 YYEEEE. With 5 bases clipped from V and 6 bases from J, the junction kept 5 bases outside the gene matches. This CDR3 reads CASRKGAVNEQFF. The CDR3 region has the DNA TGTGCCAGCAGGAAGGGGGCCGTCAATGAGCAGTTCTTC.

This chain links TRBV7-8 with TRBJ2-1, with a tentative D call TRBD1 (7 bases). CDR3 length: 17 amino acids. Trimming left V 0 bases short and J 9 bases short, with 21 bases between. Germline V CDR1 and CDR2: SGHVS, FQNEAQ. CDR3 nucleotide sequence: TGTGCCAGCAGCTTAGCCGGAGGGGGCTCTCATGGGGGTGAGCAGTTCTTC. This sequence encodes CASSLAGGGSHGGEQFF.

The chain combines TRBV7-2 with TRBJ1-3; D possibly corresponds to TRBD1 (5 bases). This CDR3 comprises 13 residues. V was shortened by 3 bases and J by 6 bases, with 9 bases between the two germline ends. Germline V gives CDR1 SGHTA, CDR2 FQGNSA. The CDR3 spells CASSLGLENTIYF. As DNA, the CDR3 is TGTGCCAGCAGCTTGGGACTTGAAAACACCATATATTTT.

The V and J genes are TRBV28 and TRBJ2-1; D possibly corresponds to TRBD2 (6 bases). This CDR3 region has 15 residues. V dropped 6 bases and J dropped 2 bases, with 14 bases sitting between them. Germline V gives CDR1 MDHEN, CDR2 SYDVKM. The CDR3: CASSSRLDTYNEQFF. Written as DNA, the CDR3 is TGTGCCAGCAGCTCTCGACTAGATACCTACAATGAGCAGTTCTTC.

This sequence joins TRBV27 and TRBJ2-2, with D unresolved. Trimming stripped 0 bases from V and 7 bases from J, with 6 bases between. Germline lookup yields CDR1 MNHEY and CDR2 SMNVEV (reference sequence). CDR3 length: 13 amino acids. This chain's CDR3 is CASSLSRFGELFF. The CDR3 nucleotides are TGTGCCAGCAGTTTATCCCGATTCGGGGAGCTGTTTTTT.

V usage is TRBV14 and J usage is TRBJ2-1; D might be TRBD2 (5 bases). This CDR3 has 15 amino acids. The germline V and J ends were trimmed by 2 bases and 0 bases, with 8 bases remaining between them. Germline V gene lookup returns CDR1 SGHDN and CDR2 FVKESK. CDR3 DNA: TGTGCCAGCAGCCAACTAGGGAGCTCCTACAATGAGCAGTTCTTC. Protein product: CASSQLGSSYNEQFF.